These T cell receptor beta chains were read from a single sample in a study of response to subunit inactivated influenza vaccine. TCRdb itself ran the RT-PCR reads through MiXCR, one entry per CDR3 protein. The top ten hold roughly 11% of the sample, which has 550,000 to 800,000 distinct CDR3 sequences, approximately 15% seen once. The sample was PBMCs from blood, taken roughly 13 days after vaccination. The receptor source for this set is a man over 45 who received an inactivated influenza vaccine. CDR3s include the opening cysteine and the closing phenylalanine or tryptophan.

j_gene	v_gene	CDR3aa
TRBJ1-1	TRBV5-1	CASSSRLPGPGYTEAFF
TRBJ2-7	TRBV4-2	CASSPTGTPSYEQYF
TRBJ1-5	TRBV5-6	CASSLQGNGNQPQHF
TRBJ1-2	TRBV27	CASSRGGGDNYGYTF
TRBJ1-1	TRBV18	CASSPGGLNLNTEAFF
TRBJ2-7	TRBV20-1	CSARGGRVPYEQYF
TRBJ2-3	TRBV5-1	CASRLTEIRTDTQYF
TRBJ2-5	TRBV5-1	CASSLGTLKFQETQYF
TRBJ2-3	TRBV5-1	CASSLKQGSDTQYF
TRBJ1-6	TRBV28	CASSQIRGPNSPLHF
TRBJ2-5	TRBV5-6	CASSSERTVQETQYF
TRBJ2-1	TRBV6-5	CASSYSLTSDNEQFF
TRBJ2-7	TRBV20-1	CSAEIGSSYEQYF
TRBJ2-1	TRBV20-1	CSARDLQGYNEQFF
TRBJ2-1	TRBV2	CASSDSRGEQFF
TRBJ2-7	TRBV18	CASSSRTGGGEQYF
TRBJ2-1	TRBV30	CAWSVSGNNEQFF
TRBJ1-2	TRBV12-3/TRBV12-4	CASSPASPNYGYTF
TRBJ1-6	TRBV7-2	CASSSEPYNSPLHF
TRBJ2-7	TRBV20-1	CSARSGLAGVEQYF
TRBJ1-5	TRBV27	CASRSAETNQPQHF
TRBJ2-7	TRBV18	CASSPWSNEQYF
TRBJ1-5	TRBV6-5	CASSYAGGSNQPQHF
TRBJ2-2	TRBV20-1	CSARGPGELFF
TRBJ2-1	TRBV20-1	CSARAVTSAYNEQFF
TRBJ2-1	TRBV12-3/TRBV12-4	CASSSTEPGYRYNEQFF
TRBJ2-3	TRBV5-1	CASSLGRGVGTDTQYF
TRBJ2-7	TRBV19	CASSIRLAGAVDEQYF
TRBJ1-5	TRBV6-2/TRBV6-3	CASRSQPQHF
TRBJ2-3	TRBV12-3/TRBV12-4	CASAMETVWEDTQYF
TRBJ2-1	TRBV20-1	CSARVLAGGSYNEQFF
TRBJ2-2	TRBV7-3	CASSASNTGELFF
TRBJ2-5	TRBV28	CASSLRPGTHQETQYF
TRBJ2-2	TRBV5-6	CASSFSGGLNTGELFF
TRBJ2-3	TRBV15	CATSTVTGVVDTQYF
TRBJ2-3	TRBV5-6	CASSFRLASTDTQYF
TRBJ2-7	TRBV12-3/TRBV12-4	CASSPGLADFYEQYF
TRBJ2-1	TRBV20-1	CSANRDREGGEQFF
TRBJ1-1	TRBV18	CASSPGLEVLNTEAFF
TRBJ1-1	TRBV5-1	CASSLETRNTEAFF
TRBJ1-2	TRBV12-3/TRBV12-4	CASSAGQGAGGYTF
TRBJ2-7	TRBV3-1	CASSQVGRGTEQYF
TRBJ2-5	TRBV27	CASSLDSEGETQYF
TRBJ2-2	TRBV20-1	CSATTSGRVNTGELFF
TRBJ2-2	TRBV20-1	CSAWGTGELFF
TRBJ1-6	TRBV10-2	CASSALDSSPLHF
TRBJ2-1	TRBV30	CAWSDGRTLYEQFF
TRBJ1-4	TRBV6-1	CASSEMTDLKLFF